What follows are 11 T cell receptor beta chains derived from one specimen sequenced in a study of T cell clonality in common variable immunodeficiency. Here immunoSEQ multiplex PCR was the method, and the copy in TCRdb shows in-frame clones only, minus some. The data list 45,000 to 65,000 clones, none observed once; approximately 2% falls to the top ten. The sample comprised peripheral blood mononuclear cells. The receptors originated from a person aged 18-70 years in good health.

This clone was seen many times. The sequence runs out 3 residues before the end of the CDR3; the remainder is reconstructed from the germline J gene. The V and J genes are TRBV6-2 or TRBV6-3 and TRBJ2-7; D is undetermined. The CDR3 extends over 12 amino acids. The V end was cut by 5 bases, the J end by 6 bases, with 11 bases between. CDR1 is MNHEY, CDR2 SVGEGT, per germline. The sequenced CDR3 bases are TGTGCCAGCAGTCCTGACACTCCCGAG. Its translation is CASSPDTPE. The full CDR3 protein reads CASSPDTPEQYF.

This clone was seen repeatedly, ten times or more. The missing CDR3 end, 3 residues past where the read stops, is filled in from the germline J gene. The chain carries TRBV20-1 and TRBJ2-1; 7 bases are shared with TRBD1. This CDR3 region has 12 residues. Trimming cost V 5 bases and J 5 bases; bases outside gene matches: 3. Looked up from germline, CDR1 is DFQATT and CDR2 is SNEGSKA (reference sequence). The CDR3 sequence is CSAWDSNNEQFF. The sequenced CDR3 bases are TGCAGTGCTTGGGACAGCAACAATGAG.

Ten or more counts support this clone. Sequencing ends 3 residues short of the CDR3 end; the germline J gene provides the rest. The rearrangement uses TRBV30 and TRBJ1-1; maybe TRBD1 (5 bases). This CDR3 region has 13 residues. The germline gives CDR1 GTSNPN, CDR2 SVGIG (reference sequence). V lost 4 bases and J lost 7, with 16 bases in between. CDR3 loop: CAWTGGKAGEAFF. The covered CDR3 bases are TGTGCCTGGACCGGGGGAAAAGCAGGTGAA.

This clone was recorded at least ten times. The CDR3 is cut off 3 residues early in the read; its end comes from the germline J gene. This chain joins TRBV5-1 and TRBJ2-3; D is possibly TRBD1 (6 bases). V lost 0 bases and J 7 bases, leaving 12 bases between the germline ends. In germline, CDR1 is SGHRS, CDR2 YFSETQ. CDR3 length equals 14 residues. The CDR3 is CASSLEGQIYTQYF. The sequenced CDR3 bases are TGCGCCAGCAGCTTGGAGGGACAAATCTATACG.

Ten or more counts support this clone. Read coverage stops 3 residues before the CDR3 terminus; the germline J gene supplies the remainder. J is TRBJ2-1 and V is TRBV18; 8 bases are shared with TRBD2. This CDR3 spans 13 amino acids. CDR1 and CDR2 (germline): KGHSH, LQKENI. The V gene end was trimmed by 1 base and the J gene end by 7 bases; junction bases not matched to a gene: 0. Partial CDR3 DNA: TGTGCCAGCTCACCACTAGCGGGGAATGAG. Protein product: CASSPLAGNE. The full CDR3 reads CASSPLAGNEQFF.

This clone has a handful of counts. The read ends 3 residues shy of where the CDR3 ends; the end is completed using the germline J gene. The V and J genes are TRBV10-2 and TRBJ1-4; possibly TRBD1 for D (5 bases). This CDR3 is built from 17 residues. Per the germline V gene, CDR1 is WSHSY and CDR2 is SAAADI. The V and J ends lost 5 bases and 4 bases respectively, with 20 bases between them. CDR3 in amino acids: CASSSAGPVNYNEKLFF. CDR3 bases read: TGCGCCAGCAGTAGCGCGGGGCCGGTGAACTATAATGAAAAA.

This clone showed up many times. The CDR3 is cut off 3 residues early in the read; its end comes from the germline J gene. The chain joins TRBV4-2 to TRBJ2-3; TRBD1 matches 7 bases. Germline V lookup: CDR1 LGHNA, CDR2 YNFKEQ. CDR3 length: 18 amino acids. The CDR3 DNA, read in part, is TGTGCCAGCAGCCAAGATAACGGTCGGGCTGGCGAAGGGGGCGCG. The encoded protein is CASSQDNGRAGEGGA. The CDR3, in full, reads CASSQDNGRAGEGGAQYF.

This clone occurred many times. The read stops 3 residues short of the end of the CDR3; the missing end is completed from the germline J gene. This chain joins TRBV7-3 and TRBJ2-7; TRBD1 might be the D (6 bases). CDR3 length: 13 residues. The germline gives CDR1 SGHTA, CDR2 FQGTGA. The V and J ends lost 2 bases and 3 bases respectively, with 8 bases between them. CDR3 bases read: TGTGCCAGCAGCTTATTCAGGGGCTACGAG. Translating it yields CASSLFRGYE. The full CDR3 protein reads CASSLFRGYEQYF.

This clone was seen more than once but under ten times. The read ends 3 residues early relative to the CDR3; the germline J gene fills the gap. V usage is TRBV7-3 and J usage is TRBJ1-2; unclear D gene. Germline V CDR1 and CDR2: SGHTA, FQGTGA. CDR3 length: 17 amino acids. The CDR3 is CASSPPYRIDHTDTYTF. Incomplete CDR3 DNA: TGTGCCAGCAGCCCTCCGTATAGGATAGATCATACAGATACC.

This clone was detected a few times. The read stops 3 residues short of the end of the CDR3; the missing end is completed from the germline J gene. The genes are TRBV5-1 and TRBJ1-1; unclear D gene. V was pared by 1 base and J by 1 base, with 5 bases between. The germline gives CDR1 SGHRS, CDR2 YFSETQ. The CDR3 is 13 residues long. Partial CDR3 DNA: TGCGCCAGCAGCTTGAACAGGAACACTGAA. Its protein is CASSLNRNTE. The whole CDR3 reads CASSLNRNTEAFF. Drawing the rest from reference TRBV5-1 and TRBJ1-1, the complete variable domain is KAGVTQTPRYLIKTRGQQVTLSCSPISGHRSVSWYQQTPGQGLQFLFEYFSETQRNKGNFPGRFSGRQFSNSRSEMNVSTLELGDSALYLCASSLNRNTEAFFGQGTRLTVV.

This clone was observed many times. The read terminates 3 residues before the CDR3 end, so the remaining end is supplied by the germline J gene. The V gene is TRBV29-1, the J gene TRBJ2-2; 8 bases align to TRBD2. CDR1 SQVTM and CDR2 ANQGSEA come from the germline V gene. V lost 4 bases, J lost 7 bases, and 11 bases stayed unmatched. CDR3 length: 15 residues. CDR3 bases read: TGCAGCGTTGCTCCGGGACTAGGAGTTGGCGGGGAG. It translates to CSVAPGLGVGGE. The whole CDR3 sequence is CSVAPGLGVGGELFF.